The next 6 T cell receptor beta chains were all read from a single sample in a study of T-cell memory formation after mild COVID-19. Using its own MiXCR run on the 5' RACE reads, TCRdb lists one record per CDR3 protein. The table lists about 290,000 distinct CDR3 sequences, approximately 18% of them singletons, with 20% to 25% in the top ten. The sequenced sample was PBMCs or a T cell subset sorted from them (not recorded which). These receptors all come from a man aged 18 to 29 who had mild COVID-19 (a few samples of this study predate the infection). Cell type and time point are not known.

The V gene is TRBV6-6, the J gene TRBJ1-1; D not resolved. Per germline, CDR1 MNHNY and CDR2 SVGAGI (reference sequence). CDR3 size: 15 residues. Trimming stripped 5 bases from V and 1 base from J, with 14 bases between. The CDR3 region is CASSTWDPSNTEAFF. The CDR3, as DNA: TGTGCCAGCAGTACCTGGGATCCATCGAACACTGAAGCTTTCTTT.

Many counts were recorded for this clonotype. The CDR3 here is CSVNRHRDGGEKLFF. CDR3 nucleotides: TGCAGCGTTAACCGCCACCGGGACGGTGGAGAAAAACTGTTTTTT. This chain uses TRBV29-1 with TRBJ1-4; D possibly corresponds to TRBD1 (5 bases). The CDR3 sequence is 15 residues long. The ends were cut back, 5 bases at V and 8 bases at J, with 21 bases in the middle. Germline V gene sequence: CDR1 SQVTM, CDR2 ANQGSEA.

This clonotype has a count of ten or more. The chain uses TRBV15 and TRBJ1-6, with TRBD1 matching over 7 bases. The germline CDR1 and CDR2 sequences are LNHNV and YYDKDF (reference sequence). This CDR3 has 14 residues. Unmatched junction bases numbered 7, after V lost 0 bases and J lost 14 bases. CDR3 in amino acids: CATSRDRQGPSLHF. CDR3 sequence (DNA): TGTGCCACCAGCAGAGATCGACAGGGTCCGTCCCTCCACTTT. Full variable domain (rest looked up from reference TRBV15 and TRBJ1-6): DAMVIQNPRYQVTQFGKPVTLSCSQTLNHNVMYWYQQKSSQAPKLLFHYYDKDFNNEADTPDNFQSRRPNTSFCFLDIRSPGLGDTAMYLCATSRDRQGPSLHFGNGTRLTVT.

This clonotype was seen ten or more times. This chain connects TRBV12-3 or TRBV12-4 to TRBJ2-7, with TRBD2 as a possible D gene (6 bases). This CDR3 spans 14 amino acids. The ends were cut back, 5 bases at V and 0 bases at J, with 11 bases in the middle. CDR3 sequence (DNA): TGTGCCAGCAGTCTGGGGGGAGACTCCTACGAGCAGTACGTC. Encoded protein: CASSLGGDSYEQYV.

This clonotype was counted only a few times. This chain uses TRBV29-1 with TRBJ2-1, with 12 bases fitting TRBD2. V shed 8 bases and J 10 bases; nucleotides not matched to a gene: 12. From germline, CDR1 is SQVTM and CDR2 ANQGSEA. The CDR3 spans 14 residues. This CDR3 reads CSHGLAGRTSEQFF. The CDR3 nucleotides are TGCAGCCACGGACTAGCGGGGAGGACTAGCGAGCAGTTCTTC.

V usage is TRBV20-1 and J usage is TRBJ2-5; TRBD2 agrees at 7 bases. Germline V gene lookup returns CDR1 DFQATT and CDR2 SNEGSKA (reference sequence). Trimming took 0 bases from V and 2 from J; bases not matched to a gene: 6. This CDR3 is 15 amino acids long. The CDR3 here is CSARDPGEGQETQYF. CDR3 DNA: TGCAGTGCTAGAGATCCGGGGGAGGGTCAAGAGACCCAGTACTTC.